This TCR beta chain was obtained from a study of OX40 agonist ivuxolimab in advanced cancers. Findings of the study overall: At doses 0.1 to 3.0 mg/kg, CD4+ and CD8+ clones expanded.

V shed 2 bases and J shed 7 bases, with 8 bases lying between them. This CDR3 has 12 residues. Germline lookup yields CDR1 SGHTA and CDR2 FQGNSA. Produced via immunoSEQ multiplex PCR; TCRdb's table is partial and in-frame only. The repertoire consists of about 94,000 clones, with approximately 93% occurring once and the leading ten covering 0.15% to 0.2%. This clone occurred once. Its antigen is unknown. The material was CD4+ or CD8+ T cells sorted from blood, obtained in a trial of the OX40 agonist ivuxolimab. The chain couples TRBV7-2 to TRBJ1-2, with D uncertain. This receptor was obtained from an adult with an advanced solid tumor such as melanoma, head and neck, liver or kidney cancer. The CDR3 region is CASSLRVSGYTF. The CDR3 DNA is TGTGCCAGCAGCTTACGAGTCTCTGGCTACACCTTC.